The text below deals with one T cell receptor beta chain. This entry belongs to a study of T cell changes during pregnancy in multiple sclerosis. Assay: immunoSEQ multiplex PCR; the TCRdb copy retains only in-frame clones and omits some. The top ten clones hold around 0.48% of a sample with roughly 48,000 clones, nearly 95% of them seen once. Germline CDR1 reads SGHDT; CDR2 reads YYEEEE. This CDR3 comprises 15 residues. Trimming pared 3 bases from V and 9 bases from J, leaving 19 bases between. The TCR sequence derives from a female donor with multiple sclerosis, enrolled in a pregnancy study. The rearrangement uses TRBV5-6 and TRBJ1-5; D uncertain. Material: CD4+ T cells from peripheral blood mononuclear cells, obtained in the first trimester of pregnancy. The CDR3 loop is CASSSLRSAAAPQHF. Written as DNA, the CDR3 is TGTGCCAGCAGCTCCCTAAGATCAGCCGCGGCGCCCCAGCATTTT. The variable domain in full, completed from reference TRBV5-6 and TRBJ1-5, reads DAGVTQSPTHLIKTRGQQVTLRCSPKSGHDTVSWYQQALGQGPQFIFQYYEEEERQRGNFPDRFSGHQFPNYSSELNVNALLLGDSALYLCASSSLRSAAAPQHFGDGTRLSIL.